Listed below are T cell receptor beta chains from one sample, sequenced in a study of blood T cell repertoires in COVID-19. TCRdb's copy holds only in-frame clones and misses some; the assay was immunoSEQ multiplex PCR. The sample records about 76,000 clones, around four fifths being singletons. The sample taken for sequencing was peripheral blood. The origin of the receptors is a human donor in a cohort sampled during active COVID-19. Both conserved end residues are part of each CDR3. Fields, in order: clone size, J gene, D gene, V gene, CDR3 protein, CDR3 DNA. D genes are given only for firm matches. The listing skips clone size in some rows; elsewhere it reads once, few, many or a size class.

abundance: once; j_gene: TRBJ2-5; d_gene: TRBD2; v_gene: TRBV6-1; CDR3aa: CASTSPGGETQYF; CDR3nt: TGTGCCAGCACATCCCCGGGGGGAGAGACCCAGTACTTC
abundance: -; j_gene: TRBJ1-1; d_gene: TRBD1; v_gene: TRBV9; CDR3aa: CASSPHGQGNTEAFF; CDR3nt: TGTGCCAGCAGCCCCCATGGACAGGGGAACACTGAAGCTTTCTTT
abundance: -; j_gene: TRBJ2-2; d_gene: -; v_gene: TRBV9; CDR3aa: CASSNPSRDTGELFF; CDR3nt: TGTGCCAGCAGCAACCCATCTCGGGACACCGGGGAGCTGTTTTTT
abundance: -; j_gene: TRBJ2-7; d_gene: -; v_gene: TRBV5-1; CDR3aa: CASRQDRMFYEQYF; CDR3nt: TGCGCCAGCAGGCAAGACAGAATGTTCTACGAGCAGTACTTC
abundance: -; j_gene: TRBJ2-3; d_gene: -; v_gene: TRBV30; CDR3aa: CAWSSRDTQYF; CDR3nt: TGTGCCTGGAGTAGTCGGGATACGCAGTATTTT
abundance: -; j_gene: TRBJ1-1; d_gene: -; v_gene: TRBV2; CDR3aa: CASSFRRGGSTEAFF; CDR3nt: TGTGCCAGCAGCTTCCGGAGGGGGGGCAGCACTGAAGCTTTCTTT
abundance: once; j_gene: TRBJ1-2; d_gene: -; v_gene: TRBV3-1/TRBV3-2; CDR3aa: CASSQNRDTANYGYTF; CDR3nt: TGTGCCAGCAGCCAAAACCGGGACACTGCTAACTATGGCTACACCTTC
abundance: -; j_gene: TRBJ1-6; d_gene: -; v_gene: TRBV6-6; CDR3aa: CASSYVAGDSPLHF; CDR3nt: TGTGCCAGCAGTTACGTGGCAGGGGATTCACCCCTCCACTTT
abundance: -; j_gene: TRBJ2-3; d_gene: TRBD2; v_gene: TRBV9; CDR3aa: CASSPGGAGAGGDTQYF; CDR3nt: TGTGCCAGCAGCCCCGGGGGAGCGGGGGCCGGGGGAGATACGCAGTATTTT
abundance: -; j_gene: TRBJ1-3; d_gene: -; v_gene: TRBV5-1; CDR3aa: CASSREGVGNTIYF; CDR3nt: TGCGCCAGCAGCCGGGAGGGGGTCGGAAACACCATATATTTT
abundance: -; j_gene: TRBJ1-1; d_gene: TRBD1; v_gene: TRBV29-1; CDR3aa: CSALDRGEWTEAFF; CDR3nt: TGCAGCGCACTCGACAGGGGAGAATGGACTGAAGCTTTCTTT
abundance: -; j_gene: TRBJ1-3; d_gene: -; v_gene: TRBV19; CDR3aa: CASTGPENTIYF; CDR3nt: TGTGCCAGTACCGGTCCCGAGAACACCATATATTTT
abundance: once; j_gene: TRBJ1-2; d_gene: -; v_gene: TRBV29-1; CDR3aa: CSVEAGVYGYTF; CDR3nt: TGCAGCGTTGAAGCGGGGGTCTATGGCTACACCTTC
abundance: once; j_gene: TRBJ2-7; d_gene: TRBD2; v_gene: TRBV27; CDR3aa: CASGTAGLAGAVYSYEQYF; CDR3nt: TGTGCCAGCGGAACAGCCGGACTAGCGGGGGCCGTATACTCCTACGAGCAGTACTTC
abundance: -; j_gene: TRBJ2-3; d_gene: -; v_gene: TRBV12-3/TRBV12-4; CDR3aa: CASSRGFTDTQYF; CDR3nt: TGTGCCAGCAGTCGGGGGTTCACAGATACGCAGTATTTT
abundance: -; j_gene: TRBJ1-1; d_gene: -; v_gene: TRBV29-1; CDR3aa: CSVRRNTEAFF; CDR3nt: TGCAGCGTCCGTCGGAACACTGAAGCTTTCTTT
abundance: -; j_gene: TRBJ1-2; d_gene: -; v_gene: TRBV9; CDR3aa: CASNPILQAETSYGYTF; CDR3nt: TGTGCCAGCAACCCAATCCTTCAGGCAGAAACCTCCTATGGCTACACCTTC
abundance: -; j_gene: TRBJ1-2; d_gene: TRBD1; v_gene: TRBV6-2/TRBV6-3; CDR3aa: CASSVPVDRVLSYGYTF; CDR3nt: TGTGCCAGCAGCGTACCGGTTGACAGGGTATTGAGCTATGGCTACACCTTC